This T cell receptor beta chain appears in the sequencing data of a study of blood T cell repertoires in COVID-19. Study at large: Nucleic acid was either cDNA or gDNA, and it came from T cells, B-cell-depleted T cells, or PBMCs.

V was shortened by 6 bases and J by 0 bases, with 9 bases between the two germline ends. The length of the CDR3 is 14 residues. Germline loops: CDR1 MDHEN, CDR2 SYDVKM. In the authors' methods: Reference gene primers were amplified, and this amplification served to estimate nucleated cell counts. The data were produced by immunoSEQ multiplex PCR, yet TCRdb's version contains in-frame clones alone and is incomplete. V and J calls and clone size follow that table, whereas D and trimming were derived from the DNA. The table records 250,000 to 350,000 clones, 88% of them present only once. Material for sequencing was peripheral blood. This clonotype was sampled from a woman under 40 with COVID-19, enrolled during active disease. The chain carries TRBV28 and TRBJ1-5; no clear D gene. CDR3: CASRFTDSNQPQHF. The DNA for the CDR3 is TGTGCCAGCAGATTTACAGATAGCAATCAGCCCCAGCATTTT.